This entry lists 28 T cell receptor beta chains sequenced from one sample in a study of cytomegalovirus exposure and HLA in healthy donors. Use of 60 Vbeta and 13 Jbeta primers characterized the PCR. The repertoire was sequenced with immunoSEQ multiplex PCR; TCRdb's copy has only in-frame clones and lacks some. The table shows some 120,000 clones, with more than 80% occurring only once. The sequencing input was PBMCs. These receptors all come from a man in his thirties or forties in good health and CMV-seronegative.

This chain uses TRBV6-1 with TRBJ2-7; TRBD1 might be the D (5 bases). V was trimmed by 3 bases and J by 3 bases, leaving 15 bases between them. The CDR3 contains 15 residues. CDR1 MNHNS and CDR2 SASEGT come from the germline V gene. CDR3 in amino acids: CASSDPGQVHYEQYF. For the CDR3, the DNA is TGTGCCAGCAGTGACCCCGGACAAGTCCACTACGAGCAGTACTTC.

V is TRBV5-4 and J is TRBJ2-1; 8 positions match TRBD1. This CDR3 comprises 14 residues. Trimming removed 0 bases from V and 5 bases from J; junction bases left unmatched: 1. Germline V CDR1 and CDR2: SGHNT, YYREEE (reference sequence). CDR3 amino acids: CASSLGTGNNEQFF. The CDR3 DNA reads TGTGCCAGCAGCTTGGGGACAGGGAACAATGAGCAGTTCTTC.

The chain recombines TRBV14 with TRBJ2-7, with 9 bases lining up with TRBD2. The CDR3 totals 17 residues. Germline loops: CDR1 SGHDN, CDR2 FVKESK. J lost 0 bases, V lost 4 bases, and 10 bases had no gene match. The CDR3 nucleotides are TGTGCCAGCAGCCGAGGACTAGCGCGGGATTTCTCCTACGAGCAGTACTTC. Translation: CASSRGLARDFSYEQYF.

The chain recombines TRBV7-9 with TRBJ1-6; tentatively, D is TRBD1 (5 bases). The CDR3 length is 14 residues. V lost 2 bases, J lost 5 bases, and 7 bases lay in between. The germline CDR1 and CDR2 sequences are SEHNR and FQNEAQ (reference sequence). The CDR3 coding sequence is TGTGCCAGCAGCTTATTCAGGGATAATTCACCCCTCCACTTT. Protein product: CASSLFRDNSPLHF. Looking up the rest from reference TRBV7-9 and TRBJ1-6 gives the full variable domain: DTGVSQNPRHKITKRGQNVTFRCDPISEHNRLYWYRQTLGQGPEFLTYFQNEAQLEKSRLLSDRFSAERPKGSFSTLEIQRTEQGDSAMYLCASSLFRDNSPLHFGNGTRLTVT.

The rearrangement joins TRBV19 to TRBJ1-1; 8 nucleotides align to TRBD1. This CDR3 is 15 amino acids long. V trimming: 10 bases; J trimming: 4 bases; junction bases outside the gene matches: 14. Per germline, CDR1 LNHDA and CDR2 SQIVND (reference sequence). CDR3 nucleotides: TGTGCCACCCAACCCCGACAGGGGATGTTCACTGAAGCTTTCTTT. Amino acids: CATQPRQGMFTEAFF.

This chain uses TRBV11-2 with TRBJ1-5; TRBD1 matches at 9 bases. CDR1 and CDR2 from the germline V gene are SGHAT and FQNNGV. The CDR3 has 16 residues. The V and J ends lost 5 bases and 3 bases, in that order; junction bases with no gene match: 8. The CDR3: CASSPGTGGVNQPQHF. DNA for the CDR3: TGTGCCAGCAGCCCAGGCACAGGGGGCGTCAATCAGCCCCAGCATTTT.

The chain links TRBV28 to TRBJ2-7; D may be TRBD2 (5 bases). In germline, CDR1 is MDHEN, CDR2 SYDVKM. The CDR3 loop spans 13 amino acids. Trimming removed 8 bases at V and 0 bases at J, with 11 bases between. The CDR3, as DNA: TGTGCCAGCTTTAAGCGGTTCTCCTACGAGCAGTACTTC. It encodes CASFKRFSYEQYF.

The chain employs TRBV7-7 and TRBJ2-5; the match to TRBD1 covers 10 bases. The germline gives CDR1 SSHAT, CDR2 FNYEAQ (reference sequence). V lost 1 base to trimming and J lost 4 bases; unmatched junction nucleotides: 0. The CDR3 spans 14 residues. The CDR3 nucleotides read TGTGCCAGCAGCTTAGGGACAGGGGGAGAGACCCAGTACTTC. It specifies CASSLGTGGETQYF.

This rearrangement joins TRBV5-1 to TRBJ2-1, with 12 bases identical to TRBD2. This CDR3 spans 16 amino acids. Germline lookup yields CDR1 SGHRS and CDR2 YFSETQ. With 1 base clipped from V and 8 bases from J, the junction kept 7 bases outside the gene matches. The CDR3 DNA follows: TGCGCCAGCAGCTTGTTTCCTAGCGGGAGGGCCTATGAGCAGTTCTTC. Amino acid sequence: CASSLFPSGRAYEQFF.

The rearrangement joins TRBV29-1 to TRBJ2-1; 7 bases are a match to TRBD2. Germline V gene sequence: CDR1 SQVTM, CDR2 ANQGSEA. The CDR3 has 14 residues. With V trimmed by 6 bases and J by 4 bases, 9 bases remained unmatched. The CDR3 coding sequence is TGCAGCGTCGCGAGGACTAGTTTTTACAATGAGCAGTTCTTC. The encoded protein is CSVARTSFYNEQFF.

The chain employs TRBV4-3 and TRBJ2-1, with D hard to call. Germline V gene lookup returns CDR1 LGHNA and CDR2 YSLEER. V was cut by 1 base and J by 6 bases, with 13 bases left in between. The CDR3 has 15 amino acids. This CDR3 is CASSQVEQDRNEQFF. The CDR3 DNA is TGCGCCAGCAGCCAAGTTGAGCAAGATCGCAATGAGCAGTTCTTC.

CDR3 DNA sequence: TGCAGCGTTGACCCAGGGGGCGAGACTGAAGCTTTCTTT. Its translation: CSVDPGGETEAFF. The chain couples TRBV29-1 to TRBJ1-1; TRBD1 agrees at 8 bases. The germline V gene has CDR1 SQVTM and CDR2 ANQGSEA. V lost 3 bases to trimming and J lost 5 bases; unmatched junction nucleotides: 5. This CDR3 is 13 amino acids long.

The chain recombines TRBV19 with TRBJ1-1; no definite D call. Germline V gene data show CDR1 as LNHDA and CDR2 as SQIVND (reference sequence). CDR3 length: 13 residues. Trimming cost V 3 bases and J 2 bases, with 7 bases left between them. The CDR3 reads CASSIRENTEAFF. DNA of the CDR3: TGTGCCAGTAGTATCCGGGAAAACACTGAAGCTTTCTTT.

This chain links TRBV28 with TRBJ1-1; D not resolved. CDR1 and CDR2 (germline): MDHEN, SYDVKM. The CDR3 runs to 16 residues. The V and J ends lost 3 bases and 0 bases respectively, with 14 bases between them. The CDR3 sequence: CASSFGREFLNTEAFF. The CDR3 DNA sequence: TGTGCCAGCAGTTTTGGGAGGGAATTCCTGAACACTGAAGCTTTCTTT.

This clone was seen once. The rearrangement links TRBV5-1 to TRBJ2-1; 11 positions agree with TRBD2. Germline CDR1 is SGHRS and CDR2 is YFSETQ. The CDR3 consists of 17 residues. V trimming: 0 bases; J trimming: 4 bases; junction bases outside the gene matches: 6. CDR3 sequence (DNA): TGCGCCAGCAGCTTGGGTGGCGGGACTAGCGGTTACAATGAGCAGTTCTTC. Translation: CASSLGGGTSGYNEQFF.

The chain links TRBV5-1 to TRBJ1-2, with TRBD1 identical over 8 bases. Unmatched junction bases numbered 8, after V lost 3 bases and J lost 4 bases. CDR1 is SGHRS, CDR2 YFSETQ, per germline. CDR3 length: 15 amino acids. The CDR3 DNA sequence: TGCGCCAGCAGCTCCACAGGGGGGGGCTCCTATGGCTACACCTTC. Its protein product is CASSSTGGGSYGYTF.

On this clone: Mismatch with germline at one junction end may stem from a read error. The CDR3 loop is CASREGQGRNYGYPF. The CDR3 region has the DNA TGTGCCAGCAGGGAAGGACAGGGGAGGAACTATGGCTACCCCTTC. The chain is built from TRBV6-4 and TRBJ1-2; 9 bases map to TRBD1. Germline V gene sequence: CDR1 MRHNA, CDR2 SNTAGT. The CDR3 consists of 15 residues.

The chain carries TRBV14 and TRBJ2-2, with TRBD1 matching over 8 bases. Germline lookup yields CDR1 SGHDN and CDR2 FVKESK. V was clipped by 0 bases and J by 5 bases; unmatched bases: 5. The CDR3 totals 16 residues. As DNA, the CDR3 is TGTGCCAGCAGCCAAGAGACAGGGGTCGGGACCGGGGAGCTGTTTTTT. Encoded protein: CASSQETGVGTGELFF.

This chain connects TRBV10-1 to TRBJ2-3, with 8 bases that match TRBD2. CDR1 and CDR2 (germline): WNHNN, SYGVQD (reference sequence). V shed 3 bases, J shed 6 bases, and the junction held 5 bases outside the gene matches. The CDR3 is 14 residues long. The CDR3 loop reads CASSERGRMDTQYF. The CDR3 DNA reads as TGCGCCAGCAGTGAACGCGGGAGGATGGATACGCAGTATTTT.

V and J are TRBV6-5 and TRBJ1-2, with a tentative D call TRBD1 (6 bases). V was pared by 6 bases and J by 0 bases, with 14 bases between. This CDR3 is 15 amino acids long. Germline V gene data show CDR1 as MNHEY and CDR2 as SVGAGI. CDR3 sequence: CASRLQGSTNYGYTF. Written as DNA, the CDR3 is TGTGCCAGCAGATTACAGGGCTCAACTAACTATGGCTACACCTTC.

Concerning this clone: At the DNA level, this CDR3 is encoded by other sequences in the same sample as well. V and J are TRBV18 and TRBJ2-1; D perhaps matches TRBD2 (6 bases). CDR1 is KGHSH and CDR2 is LQKENI in the germline V gene. Trimming removed 6 bases at V and 6 bases at J, with 12 bases between. The CDR3 covers 13 residues. In DNA, the CDR3 is TGTGCCAGCTCGCCGGGACTCACCAATGAGCAGTTCTTC. Its protein is CASSPGLTNEQFF.

The J gene is TRBJ1-6, the V gene TRBV6-5; 9 bases match TRBD1. V was pared by 8 bases and J by 9 bases, with 2 bases of the junction left unmatched. This CDR3 has 12 amino acids. The V gene's germline CDR1 is MNHEY and CDR2 SVGAGI. CDR3 sequence reads: CASGTGRSPLHF. CDR3 in DNA: TGTGCCAGCGGGACAGGGCGTTCACCCCTCCACTTT.

The chain employs TRBV5-4 and TRBJ1-2, with a tentative D call TRBD1 (5 bases). Trimming took off 3 bases at V and 8 bases at J, with 8 bases between the two ends. The CDR3 spans 11 residues. Germline CDR1 reads SGHNT; CDR2 reads YYREEE (reference sequence). CDR3 coding DNA: TGTGCCAGCAGCTCAGGGATCGGCTACACCTTC. It codes for CASSSGIGYTF.

The chain combines TRBV18 with TRBJ2-7; D unresolved. V was pared by 0 bases and J by 3 bases, with 6 bases between. This CDR3 has 13 amino acids. CDR1 is KGHSH, CDR2 LQKENI, per germline. The CDR3 DNA sequence: TGTGCCAGCTCACCACCGTCAGTCTACGAGCAGTACTTC. It encodes CASSPPSVYEQYF.

This rearrangement joins TRBV29-1 to TRBJ1-2; D unclear. V lost 3 bases, J lost 9 bases, and 8 bases lay in between. CDR1 and CDR2 (germline): SQVTM, ANQGSEA. The CDR3 consists of 10 residues. CDR3 loop: CSVDEGRYTF. The CDR3 coding sequence is TGCAGCGTTGATGAGGGCCGCTACACCTTC.

The chain is built from TRBV9 and TRBJ2-1, with 9 bases matching TRBD1. The germline gives CDR1 SGDLS, CDR2 YYNGEE. The trim removed 2 bases at V and 2 bases at J, leaving 5 bases unmatched. The CDR3 sequence is 16 residues long. CDR3 bases: TGTGCCAGCAGCGTTGGCGGACAGGGGCCCTACAATGAGCAGTTCTTC. This gives the protein CASSVGGQGPYNEQFF.

The table lists this clone with a few counts. This chain uses TRBV2 with TRBJ1-5; D not certain. The germline CDR1 and CDR2 sequences are SNHLY and FYNNEI. The CDR3 has 14 residues. V was cut by 2 bases and J by 2 bases, with 7 bases left in between. The CDR3 sequence: CASSELGGNQPQHF. DNA of the CDR3: TGTGCCAGCAGTGAACTCGGGGGCAATCAGCCCCAGCATTTT.

The J gene is TRBJ2-7, the V gene TRBV29-1, with 11 nucleotides matching TRBD2. The V and J ends lost 4 bases and 5 bases, in that order; junction bases with no gene match: 7. Germline CDR1 reads SQVTM; CDR2 reads ANQGSEA. The CDR3 loop spans 14 amino acids. CDR3 coding DNA: TGCAGCGTTGTCCGTAGCGGGAGGGCCGACGAGCAGTACTTC. Its protein is CSVVRSGRADEQYF.